This passage covers 16 T cell receptor beta chains from one sample sequenced in a study of blood T cells in healthy people across ages. The authors ran a second PCR of roughly 6 to 12 cycles using a sample-barcoded 5' primer and a J-beta primer mix. From the 5' RACE reads, TCRdb called clonotypes with MiXCR, one entry per CDR3 protein. The sample has 1.5 million to 2 million distinct CDR3 sequences; around 42% are singletons. What was sequenced was blood. The receptors were sampled from a human donor in good health.

About this clonotype itself: Germline is not matched at one junction end, which may reflect a read error. V and J are TRBV7-2 and TRBJ1-6; D perhaps matches TRBD1 (6 bases). CDR3 size: 15 residues. Germline CDR1 is SGHTA and CDR2 is FQGNSA. The CDR3: CACSPRDNLNSPLHF. CDR3 bases: TGTGCCTGCAGCCCACGGGACAACCTGAATTCACCCCTCCACTTT.

The rearrangement uses TRBV20-1 and TRBJ2-1; TRBD1 matches 12 bases. Looked up from germline, CDR1 is DFQATT and CDR2 is SNEGSKA (reference sequence). J lost 9 bases, V lost 5 bases, and 11 bases had no gene match. This CDR3 is 15 amino acids long. CDR3 region: CSADPPGTGGGEQFF. CDR3 in DNA: TGCAGTGCTGACCCCCCGGGGACAGGGGGCGGTGAGCAGTTCTTC.

Comment on this clonotype: Since the CDR3 does not end with the conserved phenylalanine or tryptophan, this likely comes from a read error. The J gene is TRBJ1-1, the V gene TRBV5-1; D gene ambiguous. The CDR3 has 14 amino acids. The germline V gene encodes CDR1 SGHRS and CDR2 YFSETQ. Trimming removed 4 bases from V and 0 bases from J, with 10 bases in between. CDR3: CASSRERMNTEAFL. For the CDR3, the DNA is TGCGCCAGCAGCCGGGAGAGGATGAACACTGAAGCTTTCTTG.

This clonotype has just a few counts. The J gene is TRBJ2-1, the V gene TRBV7-9; D could derive from TRBD1 or TRBD2 (5 bases each). This CDR3 region has 11 residues. V was shortened by 3 bases and J by 11 bases, with 8 bases between the two germline ends. Germline loops: CDR1 SEHNR, CDR2 FQNEAQ (reference sequence). CDR3 region: CASSLGPKQFF. CDR3 in DNA: TGTGCCAGCAGCTTGGGACCTAAGCAGTTCTTC. The full variable domain, rest sourced from reference TRBV7-9 and TRBJ2-1, is DTGVSQNPRHKITKRGQNVTFRCDPISEHNRLYWYRQTLGQGPEFLTYFQNEAQLEKSRLLSDRFSAERPKGSFSTLEIQRTEQGDSAMYLCASSLGPKQFFGPGTRLTVL.

The V and J genes are TRBV21-1 and TRBJ2-7; the table's D call TRBD1 went unverified against the DNA. TRBV21-1 is labeled a pseudogene. This CDR3 is built from 14 residues. The DNA of the CDR3 is TGTGCCAGCAGCAAATGGGGGGGACCCTACGAGCAGTACTTC. It translates to CASSKWGGPYEQYF.

This clonotype was seen a single time. This chain connects TRBV18 to TRBJ1-1; no reliable D call. Germline CDR1 reads KGHSH; CDR2 reads LQKENI. The CDR3 covers 14 residues. Trimming took 0 bases from V and 4 from J, leaving 9 bases between them. The CDR3 protein is CASSPPGRFTEAFF. Here the CDR3 DNA reads TGTGCCAGCTCACCACCGGGTAGGTTCACTGAAGCTTTCTTT.

In its sample, this clonotype was seen many times. Germline and junction disagree at one end, which may indicate a read error. Written as DNA, the CDR3 is TGTGCCAGCAGCTTTAGCGGGGAAGAGACCCAGTACTTC. Translating gives CASSFSGEETQYF. The chain has TRBV5-1 and TRBJ2-5, with 8 bases fitting TRBD2. Germline V lookup: CDR1 SGHRS, CDR2 YFSETQ. There are 13 residues in the CDR3.

This clonotype was seen only once. This chain uses TRBV3-1 with TRBJ1-2; D remains unclear. This CDR3 has 12 amino acids. Per germline, CDR1 LGHDT and CDR2 YNNKEL (reference sequence). V gave up 1 base and J gave up 8 bases, with 8 bases separating them. Here the CDR3 DNA reads TGTGCCAGCAGCCAAGCATCGGGCGGCTACACCTTC. It specifies CASSQASGGYTF.

The gene calls are TRBV20-1 and TRBJ2-5; the D gene is possibly TRBD2 (5 bases). V gave up 5 bases and J gave up 5 bases, with 15 bases separating them. The CDR3 totals 13 residues. Germline values: CDR1 DFQATT, CDR2 SNEGSKA (reference sequence). CDR3: CSAPRPGGETQYF. DNA for the CDR3: TGCAGTGCTCCCAGACCCGGCGGGGAGACCCAGTACTTC.

The rearrangement links TRBV7-9 to TRBJ2-4, with TRBD2 as a possible D gene (5 bases). V lost 1 base and J 13 bases, leaving 14 bases between the germline ends. The CDR3 extends over 13 amino acids. Germline assignment: CDR1 SEHNR and CDR2 FQNEAQ (reference sequence). This CDR3 reads CASSLDVGVGQYF. The CDR3 nucleotides read TGTGCCAGCAGCTTAGATGTCGGGGTAGGGCAGTACTTC.

CDR3 DNA: TGTGCCAGCAGCTTAGTAGTGTCATCAGGGGCCAATGAGCAGTTCTTC. It specifies CASSLVVSSGANEQFF. The chain joins TRBV7-2 to TRBJ2-1, with D possibly TRBD1 on 6 matching bases. The CDR3 consists of 16 residues. CDR1 and CDR2 from the germline V gene are SGHTA and FQGNSA. The germline V and J ends were trimmed by 1 base and 6 bases, with 16 bases remaining between them.

The rearrangement links TRBV30 to TRBJ2-1, with a weak D call TRBD1 (6 bases). There are 13 residues in the CDR3. Trimming pared 7 bases from V and 5 bases from J, leaving 15 bases between. Germline assignment: CDR1 GTSNPN and CDR2 SVGIG (reference sequence). The CDR3 reads CASDRRLNNEQFF. The CDR3 coding sequence is TGTGCCTCTGACAGGAGACTCAACAATGAGCAGTTCTTC.

CDR3 bases: TGTGCCATCACAGAAGGACTCAATCAGCCCCAGCATTTT. This sequence encodes CAITEGLNQPQHF. This rearrangement joins TRBV10-3 to TRBJ1-5, with unresolved D. The V end was cut by 7 bases, the J end by 3 bases, with 10 bases between. Germline assignment: CDR1 ENHRY and CDR2 SYGVKD. The CDR3 runs 13 residues.

This clonotype has only a few counts. This chain links TRBV25-1 with TRBJ1-5; no clear D. V was pared by 4 bases and J by 5 bases, with 15 bases between. There are 15 residues in the CDR3. Germline V lookup: CDR1 MGHDK, CDR2 SYGVNS. The CDR3 spells CASSGQEDMDQPQHF. In nucleotides, the CDR3 is TGTGCCAGCAGTGGGCAGGAGGATATGGATCAGCCCCAGCATTTT.

This clonotype was seen only a few times. The gene calls are TRBV7-2 and TRBJ1-2; a possible D gene is TRBD1 (6 bases). V lost 2 bases and J lost 0, with 16 bases in between. The CDR3 is 17 amino acids. CDR1 is SGHTA and CDR2 is FQGNSA in the germline V gene. This CDR3 is CASSLRFRDTTNYGYTF. The CDR3 DNA reads as TGTGCCAGCAGCTTACGCTTTCGGGACACAACTAACTATGGCTACACCTTC.

The CDR3 region has the DNA TGTGCCAGTAGCCAATCATCCGGCAGACAGCCCCAGCATTTT. Protein sequence: CASSQSSGRQPQHF. The V call is TRBV12-3 or TRBV12-4, the J call TRBJ1-5; D is unresolved. CDR3 size: 14 residues. V lost 9 bases, J lost 7 bases, and 19 bases lay in between.